These 8 T cell receptor beta chains originate from one sample sequenced in a study of immune heterogeneity within non-small cell lung tumors. Using 32 V and 13 J primers, multiplex PCR amplified TCR beta CDR3. TCRdb itself ran the multiplex PCR reads through MiXCR, one entry per CDR3 protein. Among approximately 9,800 distinct CDR3 sequences listed, about a sixth were seen once. For each sample, template was about 600 ng of bulk tumor genomic DNA. Primary tumors were biopsied several times each, far apart, intraoperatively. Enrolled individuals presented with untreated, newly diagnosed non-small cell lung cancer and received curative surgery. Sequenced material: lung tumor tissue. These receptors were collected from a man aged 40-49 years with non-small cell lung cancer.

The rearrangement uses TRBV19 and TRBJ2-5, with 9 bases identical to TRBD1. The CDR3 contains 14 residues. V lost 4 bases, J lost 5 bases, and 5 bases stayed unmatched. Germline values: CDR1 LNHDA, CDR2 SQIVND (reference sequence). CDR3 protein: CASSTGTGRETQYF. CDR3 nucleotides: TGTGCCAGTAGTACTGGGACAGGGAGGGAGACCCAGTACTTC.

V gene TRBV13 combines with J gene TRBJ1-6; no reliable D call. This CDR3 is 15 amino acids long. Per germline, CDR1 PRHDT and CDR2 FYEKMQ (reference sequence). Trimming pared 5 bases from V and 0 bases from J, leaving 8 bases between. The chain's CDR3 is CASSRESSYNSPLHF. CDR3 nucleotides: TGTGCCAGCAGCCGGGAGAGCTCCTATAATTCACCCCTCCACTTT.

V is TRBV20-1 and J is TRBJ2-1; D is unresolved. Germline loops: CDR1 DFQATT, CDR2 SNEGSKA (reference sequence). The V gene lost 7 bases and the J gene lost 0 bases, with 10 bases spanning the gap. There are 13 residues in the CDR3. The CDR3 region is CSDRFPSYNEQFF. The CDR3, as DNA: TGCAGTGATAGGTTTCCCTCCTACAATGAGCAGTTCTTC.

For this clonotype: A much larger clone lies a single base off, so this may be a read error. The rearrangement links TRBV7-6 to TRBJ2-5; tentatively, D is TRBD1 (6 bases). The CDR3 consists of 15 residues. In germline, CDR1 is SGHVS, CDR2 FNYEAQ. Trimming shortened V by 1 base and J by 6 bases, and 15 bases separated the two germline ends. CDR3 nucleotide sequence: TGTGCCAGCAGCTTAGATCCCCCAGGGGCGAAGACCCAGTACTTC. Translated: CASSLDPPGAKTQYF.

This clonotype is classed as medium-sized. The chain joins TRBV12-3 or TRBV12-4 to TRBJ2-7; perhaps TRBD1 as D (6 bases). This CDR3 has 13 residues. The V gene lost 6 bases and the J gene lost 1 base, with 10 bases spanning the gap. The CDR3 loop is CASRETGSYEQYF. In DNA, the CDR3 is TGTGCCAGCAGGGAAACAGGGTCCTACGAGCAGTACTTC.

This clonotype is termed medium-sized. The CDR3 DNA reads TGTGCCAGCAGCTTAGGAGGGGGCGGCGAGCAGTACTTC. It translates to CASSLGGGGEQYF. The chain combines TRBV11-3 with TRBJ2-7; 7 bases fit TRBD1. With V trimmed by 1 base and J by 6 bases, 3 bases remained unmatched. CDR1 and CDR2 from the germline V gene are SGHNT and YENEEA. The CDR3 loop spans 13 amino acids.

Within the sample, this clonotype is medium-sized. This chain uses TRBV13 with TRBJ2-7; possibly TRBD1 for D (5 bases). The V end lost 4 bases, the J end lost 3 bases, and 10 bases lay between the germline ends. The CDR3 spans 13 residues. In germline, CDR1 is PRHDT, CDR2 FYEKMQ (reference sequence). CDR3 sequence reads: CASSSTEIYEQYF. The CDR3 DNA reads TGTGCCAGCAGCTCGACAGAAATCTACGAGCAGTACTTC.

Concerning this clonotype itself: A read error is possible here, since a much larger clone lies one base away. J is TRBJ2-5 and V is TRBV29-1; TRBD1 agrees at 8 bases. The CDR3 has 12 amino acids. The V and J ends lost 5 bases and 10 bases, in that order; junction bases with no gene match: 9. Germline values: CDR1 SQVTM, CDR2 ANQGSEA. CDR3 protein: CSVQGTGMGQYF. In DNA form, the CDR3 reads TGCAGCGTTCAGGGGACAGGTATGGGCCAGTACTTC. Full variable domain (rest looked up from reference TRBV29-1 and TRBJ2-5): SAVISQKPSRDICQRGTSLTIQCQVDSQVTMMFWYRQQPGQSLTLIATANQGSEATYESGFVIDKFPISRPNLTFSTLTVSNMSPEDSSIYLCSVQGTGMGQYFGPGTRLLVL.